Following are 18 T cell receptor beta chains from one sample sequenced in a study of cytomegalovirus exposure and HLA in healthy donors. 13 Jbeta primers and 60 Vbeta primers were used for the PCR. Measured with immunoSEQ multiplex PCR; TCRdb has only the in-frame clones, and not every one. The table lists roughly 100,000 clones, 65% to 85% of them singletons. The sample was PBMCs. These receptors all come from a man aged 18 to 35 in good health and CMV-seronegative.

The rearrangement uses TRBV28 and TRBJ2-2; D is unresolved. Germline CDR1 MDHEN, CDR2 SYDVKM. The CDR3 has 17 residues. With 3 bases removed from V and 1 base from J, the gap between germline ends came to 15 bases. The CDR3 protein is CASSFLHLTENTGELFF. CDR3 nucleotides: TGTGCCAGCAGTTTTCTACATCTTACAGAGAACACCGGGGAGCTGTTTTTT.

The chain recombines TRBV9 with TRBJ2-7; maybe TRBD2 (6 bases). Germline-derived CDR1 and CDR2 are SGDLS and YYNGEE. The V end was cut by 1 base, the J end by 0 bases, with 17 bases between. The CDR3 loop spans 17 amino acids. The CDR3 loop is CASSVTTDTSRSYEQYF. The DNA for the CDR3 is TGTGCCAGCAGCGTAACAACGGATACTAGCCGCTCCTACGAGCAGTACTTC.

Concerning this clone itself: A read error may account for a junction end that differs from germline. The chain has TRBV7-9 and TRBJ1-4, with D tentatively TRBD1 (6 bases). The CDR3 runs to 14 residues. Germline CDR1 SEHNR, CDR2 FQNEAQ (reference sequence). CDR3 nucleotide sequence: TGCGCCAGCAGCCGGACAGTGGATAATGAAAAACTGTTTTTT. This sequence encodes CASSRTVDNEKLFF.

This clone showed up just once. CDR3 nucleotide sequence: TGTGCCAGCAGCTCTCCAGGGGGCTACACCTTC. It translates to CASSSPGGYTF. The chain employs TRBV7-2 and TRBJ1-2; possible D gene TRBD1, 5 bases. Germline lookup yields CDR1 SGHTA and CDR2 FQGNSA. The length of the CDR3 is 11 residues. V shed 4 bases and J shed 8 bases, with 8 bases lying between them. The full variable domain, in which reference TRBV7-2 and TRBJ1-2 provide the parts outside the CDR3, is GAGVSQSPSNKVTEKGKDVELRCDPISGHTALYWYRQSLGQGLEFLIYFQGNSAPDKSGLPSDRFSAERTGGSVSTLTIQRTQQEDSAVYLCASSSPGGYTFGSGTRLTVV.

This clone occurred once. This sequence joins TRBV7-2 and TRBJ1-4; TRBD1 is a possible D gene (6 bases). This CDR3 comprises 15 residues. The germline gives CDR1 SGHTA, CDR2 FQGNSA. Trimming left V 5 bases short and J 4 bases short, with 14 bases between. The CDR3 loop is CASSAPQGFNEKLFF. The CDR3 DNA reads TGTGCCAGCAGCGCCCCTCAGGGGTTTAATGAAAAACTGTTTTTT.

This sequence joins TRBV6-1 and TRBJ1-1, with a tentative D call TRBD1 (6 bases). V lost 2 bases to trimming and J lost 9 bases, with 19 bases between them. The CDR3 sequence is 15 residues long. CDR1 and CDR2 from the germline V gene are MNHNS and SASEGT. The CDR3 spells CASSERLSGQTQAFF. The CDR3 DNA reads TGTGCCAGCAGTGAAAGGTTGAGCGGACAGACTCAAGCTTTCTTT.

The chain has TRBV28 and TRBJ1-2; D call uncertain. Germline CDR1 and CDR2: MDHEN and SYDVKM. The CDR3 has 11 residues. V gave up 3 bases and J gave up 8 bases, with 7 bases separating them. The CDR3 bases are TGTGCCAGCAGTTTGGCGGGGGGCTACACCTTC. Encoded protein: CASSLAGGYTF.

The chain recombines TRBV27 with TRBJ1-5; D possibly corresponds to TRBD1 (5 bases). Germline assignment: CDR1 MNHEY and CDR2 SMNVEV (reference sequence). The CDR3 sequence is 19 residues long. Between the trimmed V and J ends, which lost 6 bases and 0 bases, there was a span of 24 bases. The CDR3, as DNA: TGTGCCAGCAGCCCCATGAGGACGGGGGGTATTGATAGCAATCAGCCCCAGCATTTT. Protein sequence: CASSPMRTGGIDSNQPQHF.

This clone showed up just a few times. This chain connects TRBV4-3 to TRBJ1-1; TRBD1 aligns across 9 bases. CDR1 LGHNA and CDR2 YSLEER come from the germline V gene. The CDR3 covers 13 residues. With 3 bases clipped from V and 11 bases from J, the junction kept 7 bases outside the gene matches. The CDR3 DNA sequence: TGCGCCAGCAGCCAGGGGCGGGACAGGGAGGCTTTCTTT. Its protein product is CASSQGRDREAFF.

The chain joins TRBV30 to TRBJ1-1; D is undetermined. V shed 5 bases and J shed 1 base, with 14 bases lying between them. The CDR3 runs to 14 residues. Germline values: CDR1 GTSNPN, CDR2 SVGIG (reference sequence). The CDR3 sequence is CAWCRGEANTEAFF. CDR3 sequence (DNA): TGTGCCTGGTGCCGGGGTGAAGCGAACACTGAAGCTTTCTTT. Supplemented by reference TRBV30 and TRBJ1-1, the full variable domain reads SQTIHQWPATLVQPVGSPLSLECTVEGTSNPNLYWYRQAAGRGLQLLFYSVGIGQISSEVPQNLSASRPQDRQFILSSKKLLLSDSGFYLCAWCRGEANTEAFFGQGTRLTVV.

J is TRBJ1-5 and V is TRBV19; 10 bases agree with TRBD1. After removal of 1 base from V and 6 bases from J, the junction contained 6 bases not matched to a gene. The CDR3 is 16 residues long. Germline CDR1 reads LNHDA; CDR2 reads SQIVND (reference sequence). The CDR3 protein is CASSIAATGGPQPQHF. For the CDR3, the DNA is TGTGCCAGTAGTATAGCGGCGACAGGGGGCCCTCAGCCCCAGCATTTT.

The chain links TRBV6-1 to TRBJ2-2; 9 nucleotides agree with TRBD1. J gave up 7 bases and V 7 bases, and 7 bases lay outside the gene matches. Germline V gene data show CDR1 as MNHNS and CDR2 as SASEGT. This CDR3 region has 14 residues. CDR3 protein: CASTLQGANGELFF. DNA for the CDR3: TGTGCCAGCACGTTACAGGGGGCTAACGGGGAGCTGTTTTTT.

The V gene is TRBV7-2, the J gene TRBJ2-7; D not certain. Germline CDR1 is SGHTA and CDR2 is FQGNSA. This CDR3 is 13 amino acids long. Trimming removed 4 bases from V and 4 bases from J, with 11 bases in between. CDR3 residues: CASSSQVRYEQYF. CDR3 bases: TGTGCCAGCAGCTCCCAGGTTCGATACGAGCAGTACTTC.

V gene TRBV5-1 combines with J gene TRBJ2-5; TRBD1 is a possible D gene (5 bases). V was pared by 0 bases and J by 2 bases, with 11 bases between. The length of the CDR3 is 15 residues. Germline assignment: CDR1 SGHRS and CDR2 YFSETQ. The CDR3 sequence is CASSLEQQVQETQYF. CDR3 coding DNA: TGCGCCAGCAGCTTGGAGCAACAGGTTCAAGAGACCCAGTACTTC.

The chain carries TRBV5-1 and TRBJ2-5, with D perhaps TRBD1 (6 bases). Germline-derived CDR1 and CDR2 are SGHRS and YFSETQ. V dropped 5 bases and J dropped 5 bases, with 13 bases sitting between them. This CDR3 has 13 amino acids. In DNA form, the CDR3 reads TGCGCCAGCAGTCGACAGGAGACGGAGACCCAGTACTTC. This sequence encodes CASSRQETETQYF.

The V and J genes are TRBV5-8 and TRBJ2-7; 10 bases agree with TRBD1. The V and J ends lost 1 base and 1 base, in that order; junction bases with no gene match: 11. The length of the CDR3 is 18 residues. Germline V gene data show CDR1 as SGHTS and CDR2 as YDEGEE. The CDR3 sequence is CASSLMAIPGQGSYEQYF. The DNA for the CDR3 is TGTGCCAGCAGCTTGATGGCCATCCCGGGACAGGGGTCCTACGAGCAGTACTTC.

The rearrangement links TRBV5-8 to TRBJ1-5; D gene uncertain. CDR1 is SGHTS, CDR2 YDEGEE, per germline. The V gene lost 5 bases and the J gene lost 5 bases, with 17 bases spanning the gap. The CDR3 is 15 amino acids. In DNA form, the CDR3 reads TGTGCCAGCAGTTTGACATATCGGAGGGATCAGCCCCAGCATTTT. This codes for CASSLTYRRDQPQHF.

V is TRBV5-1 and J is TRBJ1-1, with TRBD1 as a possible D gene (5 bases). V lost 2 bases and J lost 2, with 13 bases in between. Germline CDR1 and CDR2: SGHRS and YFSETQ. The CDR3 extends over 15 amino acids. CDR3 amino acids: CASSFRGVGNTEAFF. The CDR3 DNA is TGCGCCAGCAGCTTTCGGGGGGTTGGTAACACTGAAGCTTTCTTT.